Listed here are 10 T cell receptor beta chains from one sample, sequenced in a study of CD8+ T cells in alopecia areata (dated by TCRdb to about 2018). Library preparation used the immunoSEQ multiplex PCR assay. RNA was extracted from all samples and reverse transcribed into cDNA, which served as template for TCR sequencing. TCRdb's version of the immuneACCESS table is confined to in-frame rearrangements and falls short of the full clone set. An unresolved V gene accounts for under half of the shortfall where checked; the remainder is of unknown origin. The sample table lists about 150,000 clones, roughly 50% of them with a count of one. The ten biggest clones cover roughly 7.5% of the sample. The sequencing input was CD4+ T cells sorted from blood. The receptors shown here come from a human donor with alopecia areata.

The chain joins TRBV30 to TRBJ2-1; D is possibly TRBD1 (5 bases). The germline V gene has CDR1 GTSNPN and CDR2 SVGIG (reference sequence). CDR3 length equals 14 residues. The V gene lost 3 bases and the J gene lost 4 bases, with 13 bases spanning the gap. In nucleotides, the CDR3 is TGTGCCTGGAGCCACTCGACAGAGTACAATGAGCAGTTCTTC. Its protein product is CAWSHSTEYNEQFF.

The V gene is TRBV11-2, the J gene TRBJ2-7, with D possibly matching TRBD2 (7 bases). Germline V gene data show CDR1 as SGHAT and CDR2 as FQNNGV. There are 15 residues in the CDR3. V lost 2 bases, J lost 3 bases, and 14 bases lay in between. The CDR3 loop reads CASSLTGGQNYEQYF. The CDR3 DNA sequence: TGTGCCAGCAGCTTAACGGGGGGACAAAACTACGAGCAGTACTTC.

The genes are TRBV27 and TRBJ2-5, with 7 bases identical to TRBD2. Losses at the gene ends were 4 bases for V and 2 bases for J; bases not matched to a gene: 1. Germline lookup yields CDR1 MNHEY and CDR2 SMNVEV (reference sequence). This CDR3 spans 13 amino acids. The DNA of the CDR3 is TGTGCCAGCAGTTGGGGGGGTCAAGAGACCCAGTACTTC. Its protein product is CASSWGGQETQYF.

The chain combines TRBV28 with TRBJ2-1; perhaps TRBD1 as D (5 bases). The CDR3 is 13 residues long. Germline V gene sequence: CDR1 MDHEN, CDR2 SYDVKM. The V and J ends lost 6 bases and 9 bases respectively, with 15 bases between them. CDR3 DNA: TGTGCCAGCAGAGCCGCTGCAAGGGGTGAGCAGTTCTTC. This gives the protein CASRAAARGEQFF.

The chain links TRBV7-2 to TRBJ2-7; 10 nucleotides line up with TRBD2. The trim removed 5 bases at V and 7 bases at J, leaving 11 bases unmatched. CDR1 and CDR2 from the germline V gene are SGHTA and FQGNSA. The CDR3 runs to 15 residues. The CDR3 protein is CASSPRPGLAREQYF. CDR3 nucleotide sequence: TGTGCCAGCAGCCCACGTCCGGGACTAGCGAGGGAGCAGTACTTC. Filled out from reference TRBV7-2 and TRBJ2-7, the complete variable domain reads GAGVSQSPSNKVTEKGKDVELRCDPISGHTALYWYRQSLGQGLEFLIYFQGNSAPDKSGLPSDRFSAERTGGSVSTLTIQRTQQEDSAVYLCASSPRPGLAREQYFGPGTRLTVT.

The CDR3 spells CASSSDEGETQYF. CDR3 nucleotides: TGTGCCAGCAGCTCGGACGAGGGGGAGACCCAGTACTTC. This rearrangement joins TRBV28 to TRBJ2-5; D assignment may be TRBD1 or TRBD2 (5 bases each). The germline V gene encodes CDR1 MDHEN and CDR2 SYDVKM. Trimming removed 6 bases at V and 5 bases at J, with 13 bases between. The CDR3 sequence is 13 residues long.

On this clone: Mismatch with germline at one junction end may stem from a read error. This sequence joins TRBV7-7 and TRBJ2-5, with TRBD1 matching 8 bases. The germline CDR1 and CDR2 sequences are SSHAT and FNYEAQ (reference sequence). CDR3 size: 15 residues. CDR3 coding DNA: TGTGCTAGCAGCTCGGGACAGGCGTTCCGTTGGACCCAGTACTTC. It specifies CASSSGQAFRWTQYF.

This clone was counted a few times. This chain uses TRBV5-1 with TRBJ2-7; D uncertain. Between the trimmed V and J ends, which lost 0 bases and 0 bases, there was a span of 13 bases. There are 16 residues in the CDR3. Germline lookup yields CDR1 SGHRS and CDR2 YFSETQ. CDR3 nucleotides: TGCGCCAGCAGCTTGGACAGCCCAATGAGCTCCTACGAGCAGTACTTC. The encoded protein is CASSLDSPMSSYEQYF.

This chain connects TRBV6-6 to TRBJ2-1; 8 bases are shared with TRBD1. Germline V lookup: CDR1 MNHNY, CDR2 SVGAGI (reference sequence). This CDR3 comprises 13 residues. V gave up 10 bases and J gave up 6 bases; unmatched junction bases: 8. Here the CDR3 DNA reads TGTGCCACCGGGACAGGTCCGGGCAATGAGCAGTTCTTC. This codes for CATGTGPGNEQFF.

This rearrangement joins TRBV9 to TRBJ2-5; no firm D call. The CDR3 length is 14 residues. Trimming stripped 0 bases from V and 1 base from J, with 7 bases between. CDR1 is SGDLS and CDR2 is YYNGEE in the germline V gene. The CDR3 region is CASSVDRRQETQYF. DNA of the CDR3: TGTGCCAGCAGCGTAGATCGACGCCAAGAGACCCAGTACTTC.